The 21 T cell receptor beta chains in this list originate from one sample, sequenced in a study of T cell responses to AZD1222 COVID-19 vaccine (dated by TCRdb to the early 2020s). The library was made by the immunoSEQ multiplex PCR assay. The table was pulled from immuneACCESS by TCRdb, which kept in-frame rearrangements only. Such tables lose some clones; where checked, under half of the loss comes from unresolved V genes, and the rest has no known cause. This sample is represented by about 130,000 clones; 70% to 90% of them were singletons. Around 7.9% of the sample is in the top ten clones. This specimen's time point label, interpreted: about 28 days (+/-7) after the second vaccine dose. Reading the label with the study, this specimen's treatment or condition is: meningococcal conjugate vaccine given as trial control. The specimen comprised peripheral blood, sampled 28 days after the second dose of the MenACWY control vaccine. Receptor source: an adult who received the MenACWY meningococcal vaccine as a control.

This chain uses TRBV4-3 with TRBJ2-1, with 8 bases lining up with TRBD2. J gave up 3 bases and V 0 bases, and 13 bases lay outside the gene matches. In germline, CDR1 is LGHNA, CDR2 YSLEER. The CDR3 length is 19 residues. This CDR3 reads CASSQDGTPGLAHYNEQFF. CDR3 bases: TGCGCCAGCAGCCAAGATGGAACGCCTGGACTAGCCCACTACAATGAGCAGTTCTTC.

This clone was counted a few times. This rearrangement joins TRBV5-4 to TRBJ2-1; 8 bases align to TRBD2. The CDR3 extends over 16 amino acids. The germline gives CDR1 SGHNT, CDR2 YYREEE (reference sequence). V was pared by 7 bases and J by 2 bases, with 11 bases of the junction left unmatched. The CDR3 coding sequence is TGTGCCAGCGCTGGGGCGGGAGGCACCCCCTACAATGAGCAGTTCTTC. Translating gives CASAGAGGTPYNEQFF.

CDR3 sequence reads: CASSEELAGSYEQYV. The CDR3 coding sequence is TGTGCCAGCAGTGAAGAATTAGCGGGTTCCTACGAGCAGTACGTC. The rearrangement joins TRBV6-1 to TRBJ2-7, with 7 bases aligning to TRBD2. Germline assignment: CDR1 MNHNS and CDR2 SASEGT. Germline trimming cut 1 base from V and 1 base from J; bases unmatched to any gene: 4. CDR3 length: 15 amino acids.

This clone was counted a few times. The V call is TRBV9, the J call TRBJ1-2, with 8 bases fitting TRBD1. The V gene end was trimmed by 0 bases and the J gene end by 6 bases; junction bases not matched to a gene: 4. The CDR3 loop spans 14 amino acids. The germline gives CDR1 SGDLS, CDR2 YYNGEE. CDR3 sequence reads: CASSVGRGQDGYTF. The CDR3 DNA follows: TGTGCCAGCAGCGTAGGCAGGGGGCAAGATGGCTACACCTTC.

The table lists this clone with a few counts. V gene TRBV29-1 combines with J gene TRBJ1-5; 7 bases match TRBD1. The CDR3 spans 15 residues. The trim removed 3 bases at V and 3 bases at J, leaving 8 bases unmatched. Germline CDR1 reads SQVTM; CDR2 reads ANQGSEA. CDR3 DNA: TGCAGCGTTGAGTTGACGGGACAGCCCAATCAGCCCCAGCATTTT. Its protein product is CSVELTGQPNQPQHF.

The table lists this clone with a count of one. The chain joins TRBV11-2 to TRBJ2-1, with 10 nucleotides matching TRBD2. The CDR3 covers 14 residues. CDR1 and CDR2 from the germline V gene are SGHAT and FQNNGV. V shed 4 bases, J shed 10 bases, and the junction held 7 bases outside the gene matches. In nucleotides, the CDR3 is TGTGCCAGCAGCTCCAGCGGGGGGGAAGGGGAGCAGTTCTTC. Its translation: CASSSSGGEGEQFF.

This chain joins TRBV18 and TRBJ1-2; no clear D. The CDR3 is made up of 13 amino acids. The germline V gene has CDR1 KGHSH and CDR2 LQKENI. V was pared by 1 base and J by 4 bases, with 7 bases between. CDR3 sequence reads: CASSPQVSYGYTF. The CDR3 region has the DNA TGTGCCAGCTCACCACAGGTTAGCTATGGCTACACCTTC.

The chain employs TRBV11-3 and TRBJ2-1; the D gene is possibly TRBD1 (5 bases). This CDR3 spans 16 amino acids. With 2 bases removed from V and 4 bases from J, the gap between germline ends came to 15 bases. Per the germline V gene, CDR1 is SGHNT and CDR2 is YENEEA. CDR3 in DNA: TGTGCCAGCAGCTTATCCCAAGGGGTAGGGTACAATGAGCAGTTCTTC. Translating gives CASSLSQGVGYNEQFF.

This clone has only a few counts. The chain combines TRBV3-1 (or the pseudogene TRBV3-2) with TRBJ1-6, with D maybe TRBD1 (5 bases). The V gene lost 4 bases and the J gene lost 0 bases, with 7 bases spanning the gap. From germline, CDR1 is LGHDT and CDR2 YNNKEL (reference sequence). The CDR3 extends over 15 amino acids. The CDR3 region has the DNA TGTGCCAGCAGCCCAGGGAGCTCCTATAATTCACCCCTCCACTTT. It translates to CASSPGSSYNSPLHF.

V is TRBV28 and J is TRBJ1-3; D unresolved. The ends were cut back, 6 bases at V and 10 bases at J, with 7 bases in the middle. From germline, CDR1 is MDHEN and CDR2 SYDVKM. The CDR3 has 10 amino acids. This chain's CDR3 is CASSRITIYF. In nucleotides, the CDR3 is TGTGCCAGCAGCAGGATAACCATATATTTT.

V and J are TRBV30 and TRBJ2-3, with D maybe TRBD1 (5 bases). The CDR3 covers 16 residues. In germline, CDR1 is GTSNPN, CDR2 SVGIG (reference sequence). V lost 0 bases and J 5 bases, leaving 18 bases between the germline ends. CDR3 sequence reads: CAWSVKGQTLLDTQYF. The CDR3 region has the DNA TGTGCCTGGAGTGTTAAGGGGCAGACCTTGCTAGATACGCAGTATTTT.

The chain is built from TRBV23-1 and TRBJ1-2; D not certain. TRBV23-1 is known as an ORF, though its function is uncertain. The CDR3 totals 13 residues. The germline V and J ends were trimmed by 8 bases and 5 bases, with 15 bases remaining between them. DNA for the CDR3: TGCGCCAGCGGGATAAGCCTGGGGTATGGCTACACCTTC. Translated: CASGISLGYGYTF.

The table lists this clone with a few counts. The CDR3 coding sequence is TGTGCCAGCAGTTCCCGGACAGGGGTCCACGAGCAGTACGTC. Its protein is CASSSRTGVHEQYV. V is TRBV28 and J is TRBJ2-7; TRBD1 matches 9 bases. Germline loops: CDR1 MDHEN, CDR2 SYDVKM. Trimming removed 4 bases from V and 5 bases from J; junction bases left unmatched: 6. The CDR3 consists of 14 residues.

The chain uses TRBV19 and TRBJ1-6; the D is unclear. Trimming took 7 bases from V and 7 from J, leaving 17 bases between them. Germline V lookup: CDR1 LNHDA, CDR2 SQIVND (reference sequence). CDR3 length: 15 residues. The CDR3 nucleotides are TGTGCCAGTACCGCAGGTGGATCCAGAAATTCACCCCTCCACTTT. It codes for CASTAGGSRNSPLHF.

The chain couples TRBV7-2 to TRBJ2-2; TRBD2 is a possible D gene (5 bases). Germline-derived CDR1 and CDR2 are SGHTA and FQGNSA. The CDR3 spans 15 residues. V was pared by 5 bases and J by 6 bases, with 16 bases between. CDR3 sequence reads: CASSSGRQGSGELFF. The DNA of the CDR3 is TGTGCCAGCAGCAGCGGACGTCAAGGGTCCGGGGAGCTGTTTTTT.

The V call is TRBV19, the J call TRBJ2-7; perhaps TRBD1 as D (6 bases). Per the germline V gene, CDR1 is LNHDA and CDR2 is SQIVND (reference sequence). The V and J ends lost 4 bases and 0 bases respectively, with 13 bases between them. The CDR3 covers 15 residues. This CDR3 is CASSTRGRPSYEQYF. The DNA for the CDR3 is TGTGCCAGTAGTACCAGGGGACGGCCCTCCTACGAGCAGTACTTC.

The chain recombines TRBV6-1 with TRBJ2-2, with D perhaps matching TRBD2 (5 bases). With 4 bases removed from V and 6 bases from J, the gap between germline ends came to 24 bases. Germline loops: CDR1 MNHNS, CDR2 SASEGT. The CDR3 is made up of 18 amino acids. Written as DNA, the CDR3 is TGTGCCAGCAGTGCCCTCGGAGGTGGAGGACCGAGCGCCGGGGAGCTGTTTTTT. Its translation: CASSALGGGGPSAGELFF.

The J gene is TRBJ2-5, the V gene TRBV20-1; D unresolved. The CDR3 is made up of 15 amino acids. CDR1 is DFQATT, CDR2 SNEGSKA, per germline (reference sequence). V was pared by 3 bases and J by 4 bases, with 18 bases between. CDR3 residues: CSASRRGVRGETQYF. CDR3 nucleotides: TGCAGTGCTAGTCGTCGCGGCGTGCGAGGAGAGACCCAGTACTTC.

The gene calls are TRBV12-3 or TRBV12-4 and TRBJ2-5; D possibly matches TRBD1 or TRBD2 (5 bases each). CDR3 length: 13 residues. The germline V and J ends were trimmed by 7 bases and 5 bases, with 14 bases remaining between them. The CDR3 loop reads CASNTLAGETQYF. In DNA, the CDR3 is TGTGCCAGCAACACTCTAGCAGGGGAGACCCAGTACTTC.

The chain uses TRBV5-1 and TRBJ2-7; D is unresolved. V lost 0 bases, J lost 0 bases, and 7 bases lay in between. This CDR3 has 14 residues. Germline lookup yields CDR1 SGHRS and CDR2 YFSETQ. The CDR3 reads CASSLDPSSYEQYF. The CDR3 DNA follows: TGCGCCAGCAGCTTGGATCCCAGCTCCTACGAGCAGTACTTC.

The chain recombines TRBV5-5 with TRBJ1-3; unclear D gene. V lost 1 base, J lost 4 bases, and 21 bases lay in between. Germline V gene sequence: CDR1 SGHKS, CDR2 YYEKEE (reference sequence). This CDR3 is 18 amino acids long. This CDR3 reads CASSLMLHQQFSGNTIYF. Here the CDR3 DNA reads TGTGCCAGCAGCTTGATGCTGCATCAGCAGTTCTCGGGAAACACCATATATTTT.